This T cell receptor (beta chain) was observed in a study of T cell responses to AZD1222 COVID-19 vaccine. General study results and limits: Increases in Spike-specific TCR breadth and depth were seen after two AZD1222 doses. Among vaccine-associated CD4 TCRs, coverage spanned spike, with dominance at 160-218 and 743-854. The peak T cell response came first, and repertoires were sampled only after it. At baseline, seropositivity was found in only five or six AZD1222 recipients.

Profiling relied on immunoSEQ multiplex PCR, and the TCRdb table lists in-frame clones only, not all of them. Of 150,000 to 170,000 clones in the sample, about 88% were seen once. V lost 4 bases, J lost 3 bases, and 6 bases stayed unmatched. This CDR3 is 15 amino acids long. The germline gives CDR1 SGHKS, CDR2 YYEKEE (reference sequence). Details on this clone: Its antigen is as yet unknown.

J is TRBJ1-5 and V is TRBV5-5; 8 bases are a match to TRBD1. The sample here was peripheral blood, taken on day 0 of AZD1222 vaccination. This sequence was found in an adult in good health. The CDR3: CASSHGTGHNQPQHF. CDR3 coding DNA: TGTGCCAGCAGCCATGGGACAGGCCACAATCAGCCCCAGCATTTT.